These T cell receptor beta chains were read from a single sample in a study of blood T cell repertoires in COVID-19. Assay used: immunoSEQ multiplex PCR; TCRdb lists only in-frame clones, some missing. The sample lists tens of thousands of clones, around 80% occurring once. Sequences were obtained from peripheral blood. Source of these receptors: a man in his 60s with active or convalescent COVID-19. The CDR3 runs from the conserved cysteine through the conserved F or W. Fields, in order: D gene, clone size, J gene, V gene, CDR3 protein, CDR3 DNA. A D gene is named only where the DNA matches it firmly. A row's size may be missing; if present it is once, few, many or a size class.

NA,NA,TRBJ1-1,TRBV7-9,CASSTRPGAVTEAFF,TGTGCCAGCAGCACCCGTCCAGGGGCGGTGACTGAAGCTTTCTTT
NA,NA,TRBJ2-7,TRBV7-2,CASSLGWQGSYEQYF,TGTGCCAGCAGCTTGGGCTGGCAGGGTTCTTACGAGCAGTACTTC
TRBD1,NA,TRBJ2-5,TRBV4-1,CASSQGGQQETQYF,TGCGCCAGCAGCCAAGGGGGACAGCAAGAGACCCAGTACTTC
NA,few,TRBJ1-4,TRBV15,CATSTGISEKLFF,TGTGCCACCAGCACCGGGATTAGTGAAAAACTGTTTTTT
NA,NA,TRBJ1-1,TRBV6-5,CASSYSQDGEAFF,TGTGCCAGCAGTTACAGTCAGGATGGTGAAGCTTTCTTT
NA,few,TRBJ1-1,TRBV19,CASMDLAGRNMNTEAFF,TGTGCCAGTATGGACTTGGCCGGACGGAATATGAACACTGAAGCTTTCTTT
NA,few,TRBJ2-7,TRBV10-1,CASSEPGYEQYF,TGCGCCAGCAGTGAGCCAGGCTACGAGCAGTACTTC
NA,NA,TRBJ1-1,TRBV5-4,CASSLGTVNTEAFF,TGTGCCAGCAGCTTGGGGACAGTGAACACTGAAGCTTTCTTT
NA,NA,TRBJ2-1,TRBV7-9,CASSLETGMGYNEQFF,TGTGCCAGCAGCTTAGAAACAGGGATGGGCTACAATGAGCAGTTCTTC
TRBD2,NA,TRBJ2-6,TRBV28,CASSIPGGPGANVLTF,TGTGCCAGCAGTATCCCGGGGGGGCCCGGGGCCAACGTCCTGACTTTC
NA,NA,TRBJ2-1,TRBV4-2,CASSQRSGLHYNEQFF,TGTGCCAGCAGCCAGAGATCAGGACTCCACTACAATGAGCAGTTCTTC
TRBD1,NA,TRBJ2-5,TRBV5-5,CASSLRQGTQETQYF,TGTGCCAGCAGCTTAAGACAGGGGACCCAAGAGACCCAGTACTTC
NA,NA,TRBJ2-7,TRBV19,CASSTTSEQYF,TGTGCCAGTAGTACCACGAGCGAGCAGTACTTC
NA,NA,TRBJ1-2,TRBV6-1,CASSVQGAEKDYGYTF,TGTGCCAGCAGTGTTCAGGGTGCGGAGAAGGACTATGGCTACACCTTC
NA,NA,TRBJ2-3,TRBV27,CASSLDRGRGTQYF,TGTGCCAGCAGTTTGGATCGGGGGAGAGGTACGCAGTATTTT
NA,NA,TRBJ1-2,TRBV5-1,CASSRGDGNTNYGYTF,TGCGCCAGCAGCCGGGGGGACGGCAACACTAACTATGGCTACACCTTC
NA,NA,TRBJ2-7,TRBV28,CASSFLLESSSYEQYF,TGTGCCAGCAGTTTCTTATTGGAGAGTAGCTCCTACGAGCAGTACTTC
NA,NA,TRBJ2-6,TRBV6-5,CASSSSSGANVLTF,TGTGCCAGCAGTTCGAGCTCTGGGGCCAACGTCCTGACTTTC
NA,NA,TRBJ2-7,TRBV5-1,CASSLDGNTYEQYF,TGCGCCAGCAGCTTGGACGGGAATACCTACGAGCAGTACTTC
NA,NA,TRBJ1-2,TRBV3-1/TRBV3-2,CASSQGVGGGYGYTF,TGTGCCAGCAGCCAAGGTGTAGGGGGTGGCTATGGCTACACCTTC
NA,once,TRBJ1-1,TRBV7-2,CASSFGMGTEAFF,TGTGCCAGCAGCTTCGGGATGGGCACTGAAGCTTTCTTT
NA,NA,TRBJ1-4,TRBV18,CASSPGQQGNEKLFF,TGTGCCAGCTCACCAGGTCAGCAGGGTAATGAAAAACTGTTTTTT
NA,NA,TRBJ1-2,TRBV5-5,CASSKADSYGYTF,TGTGCCAGCAGCAAAGCCGACAGCTATGGCTACACCTTC
NA,NA,TRBJ2-7,TRBV6-5,CASTPPGQHEQYF,TGTGCCAGCACCCCCCCGGGACAACACGAGCAGTACTTC
NA,many,TRBJ2-6,TRBV5-5,CASSLWESGANVLTF,TGTGCCAGCAGCTTGTGGGAGTCTGGGGCCAACGTCCTGACTTTC
TRBD2,NA,TRBJ2-3,TRBV4-2,CASSYTSGDGTDTQYF,TGTGCCAGCAGCTACACTAGCGGGGACGGCACAGATACGCAGTATTTT
NA,NA,TRBJ1-4,TRBV5-1,CASSAGSGPGEKLFF,TGCGCCAGCAGCGCTGGCTCAGGTCCAGGCGAAAAACTGTTTTTT
TRBD2,NA,TRBJ2-7,TRBV15,CATSRGLYSGGLHEQYF,TGTGCCACCAGCAGAGGCCTCTATAGCGGGGGGCTCCACGAGCAGTACTTC
NA,NA,TRBJ1-3,TRBV5-4,CASSFGPGQGNTIYF,TGTGCCAGCAGCTTTGGCCCAGGGCAAGGAAACACCATATATTTT
NA,NA,TRBJ2-1,TRBV9,CASSVQGDSYNEQFF,TGTGCCAGCAGCGTACAAGGGGATTCCTACAATGAGCAGTTCTTC
TRBD2,NA,TRBJ2-2,TRBV6-6,CASSFAGDANTGELFF,TGTGCCAGCAGTTTCGCGGGGGACGCGAACACCGGGGAGCTGTTTTTT
NA,NA,TRBJ2-5,TRBV5-5,CASSLAGETQYF,TGTGCCAGCAGCTTGGCCGGTGAGACCCAGTACTTC
NA,NA,TRBJ1-2,TRBV30,CAWDLAGQGSYGYTF,TGTGCCTGGGACCTTGCCGGGCAGGGAAGCTATGGCTACACCTTC
NA,few,TRBJ1-1,TRBV24-1,CATSDSGYTEAFF,TGTGCCACCAGTGATTCCGGGTACACTGAAGCTTTCTTT
NA,NA,TRBJ1-4,TRBV28,CASSLDSWEKLFF,TGTGCCAGCAGTTTGGACAGTTGGGAAAAACTGTTTTTT
TRBD1,few,TRBJ1-2,TRBV7-2,CASSSTGELYGYTF,TGTGCCAGCAGCTCGACAGGGGAATTATATGGCTACACCTTC